Listed below are T cell receptor beta chains from one sample, sequenced in a study of beta chain features in type 1 diabetes. Sequencing was performed with immunoSEQ multiplex PCR; in TCRdb, only in-frame clones are kept and a portion is missing. The sample gives 600,000 to 750,000 clones, roughly 12% of which show up once; 0.095% to 0.15% is in the top ten. Sequenced material: naive CD4+ T cells from blood. The receptor set was obtained from a man aged 25-45 years with type 1 diabetes. CDR3s include the opening cysteine and the closing phenylalanine or tryptophan. Fields, in order: V gene, J gene, clone size, D gene, CDR3 protein, CDR3 DNA. The D gene is left open where the match is weak. Clone size appears in some rows only: once, few, many, or a class for an expanded clone.

TRBV19	TRBJ2-7	few	TRBD2	CASSLRAPGLAGGYEQYF	TGTGCCAGTAGTCTAAGGGCCCCGGGACTAGCGGGGGGCTACGAGCAGTACTTC
TRBV6-5	TRBJ2-3	.	.	CASSYSARGNTQYF	TGTGCCAGCAGTTACTCGGCACGGGGAAATACGCAGTATTTT
TRBV7-9	TRBJ2-2	few	.	CASSSRLNTGELFF	TGTGCCAGCAGCTCCAGACTCAACACCGGGGAGCTGTTTTTT
TRBV18	TRBJ1-4	few	.	CASSPPAATPEKLFF	TGTGCCAGCTCACCACCGGCAGCCACTCCCGAAAAACTGTTTTTT
TRBV25-1	TRBJ2-5	.	.	CASRSLRAEKGKTQYF	TGTGCCAGCAGAAGCCTTAGGGCCGAAAAAGGGAAGACCCAGTACTTC
TRBV19	TRBJ1-2	few	TRBD1	CASSSPGQGLYGYTF	TGTGCCAGTAGTTCGCCGGGACAGGGTCTCTATGGCTACACCTTC
TRBV7-8	TRBJ1-3	.	.	CASSLGLQGRGNTIYF	TGTGCCAGCAGCTTGGGGCTGCAGGGCCGCGGAAACACCATATATTTT
TRBV2	TRBJ1-4	.	.	CASRPGVEEKLFF	TGTGCCAGCAGACCGGGGGTCGAGGAAAAACTGTTTTTT
TRBV5-4	TRBJ2-1	.	.	CASSLDVSSYNEQFF	TGTGCCAGCAGCCTAGACGTCAGCTCCTACAATGAGCAGTTCTTC
TRBV30	TRBJ1-3	few	.	CAWSLMISGNTIYF	TGTGCCTGGAGTCTTATGATCTCTGGAAACACCATATATTTT
TRBV7-9	TRBJ2-5	.	TRBD1	CASTLEDRVETQYF	TGTGCCAGCACCCTGGAGGACAGGGTTGAGACCCAGTACTTC
TRBV29-1	TRBJ2-7	.	.	CSGLISYEQYF	TGCAGCGGTCTTATCTCCTACGAGCAGTACTTC
TRBV4-3	TRBJ1-1	.	.	CASSQGTSRTEAFF	TGCGCCAGCAGCCAAGGGACCAGCCGGACTGAAGCTTTCTTT
TRBV5-4	TRBJ2-1	.	.	CASSLPLRANEQFF	TGTGCCAGCAGCTTGCCGCTCAGGGCGAATGAGCAGTTCTTC
TRBV15	TRBJ1-5	.	.	CATSRGGSNQPQHF	TGTGCCACCAGCAGGGGTGGGAGCAATCAGCCCCAGCATTTT
TRBV27	TRBJ2-7	.	.	CASSLQGSSYEQYF	TGTGCCAGCAGTTTACAGGGAAGCTCCTACGAGCAGTACTTC
TRBV25-1	TRBJ1-3	.	.	CASSEQDSGNTIYF	TGTGCCAGCAGTGAGCAGGACTCTGGAAACACCATATATTTT
TRBV27	TRBJ1-5	.	TRBD1	CASSTISGTGLSHSNQPQHF	TGTGCCAGCAGTACCATCTCCGGGACAGGGTTGTCCCATAGCAATCAGCCCCAGCATTTT
TRBV30	TRBJ2-2	few	.	CAWRQSNTGELFF	TGTGCCTGGAGACAGTCGAACACCGGGGAGCTGTTTTTT